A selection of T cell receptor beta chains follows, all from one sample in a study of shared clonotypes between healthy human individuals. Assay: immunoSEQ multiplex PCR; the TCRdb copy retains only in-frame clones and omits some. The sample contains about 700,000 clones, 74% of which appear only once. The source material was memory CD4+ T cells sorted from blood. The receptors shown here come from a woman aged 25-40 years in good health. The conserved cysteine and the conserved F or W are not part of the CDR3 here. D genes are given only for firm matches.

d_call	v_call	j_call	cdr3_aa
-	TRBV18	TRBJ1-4	ASSSGANEKLF
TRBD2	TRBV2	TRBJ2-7	ASSATSGRSYEQY
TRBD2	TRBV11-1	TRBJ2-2	ASSFGLATGELF
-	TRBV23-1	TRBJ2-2	ASSQGVQVSHGSGELF
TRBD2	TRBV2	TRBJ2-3	ASSRTSVQVQY
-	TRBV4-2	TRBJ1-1	ASSQPGQGLPEAF
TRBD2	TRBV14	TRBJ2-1	ASSPGTTFFNEQF
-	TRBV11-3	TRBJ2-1	ASSPVNTPYNEQF
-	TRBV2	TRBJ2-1	ASSDPSGRPYNEQF
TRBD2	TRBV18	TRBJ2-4	ASSLDGLAGRVIQY
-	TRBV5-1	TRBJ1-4	ASSSSETYGEKLF
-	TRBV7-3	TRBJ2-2	ASSYSSTGELF
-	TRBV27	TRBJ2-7	ASSTDGSYEQY
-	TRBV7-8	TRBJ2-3	ASSSSRSTDTQY
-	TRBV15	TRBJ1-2	ATSRDPSSPYT
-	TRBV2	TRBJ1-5	ASRVQGLNNQPQH
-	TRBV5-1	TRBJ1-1	ASSPQGRNTEAF
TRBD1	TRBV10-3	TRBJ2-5	AISGPPGTGAETQY